These 6 T cell receptor beta chains were all obtained from the same sample, sequenced in a study of cytomegalovirus exposure and HLA in healthy donors. This PCR relied on a set of 60 Vbeta primers and 13 Jbeta primers. Generated by immunoSEQ multiplex PCR, the TCRdb table keeps only in-frame clones and is missing some. The sample table includes 200,000 to 250,000 clones. The sequenced material came from PBMCs. These receptors were collected from a young woman in good health and CMV-seropositive.

This chain joins TRBV5-8 and TRBJ2-7; 7 nucleotides agree with TRBD2. Germline CDR1 and CDR2: SGHTS and YDEGEE. The V gene end was trimmed by 1 base and the J gene end by 5 bases; junction bases not matched to a gene: 3. The CDR3 is made up of 13 amino acids. CDR3 protein: CASSLWGGDEQYF. The CDR3 DNA follows: TGTGCCAGCAGCTTGTGGGGGGGAGACGAGCAGTACTTC.

J is TRBJ1-1 and V is TRBV6-5; D ambiguous. Trimming stripped 2 bases from V and 7 bases from J, with 14 bases between. Germline loops: CDR1 MNHEY, CDR2 SVGAGI. This CDR3 has 14 amino acids. The CDR3: CASSYHPPGDEAFF. The DNA of the CDR3 is TGTGCCAGCAGTTACCATCCACCCGGGGATGAAGCTTTCTTT.

Points on this clone: The junction does not match germline at one end; this may be a read error. CDR3 in amino acids: CASSPRLAGQHDNEQFF. The CDR3 region has the DNA TGTGCCAGCTCTCCACGACTAGCGGGACAACATGACAATGAGCAGTTCTTC. This rearrangement joins TRBV18 to TRBJ2-1, with TRBD2 identical over 11 bases. The CDR3 totals 17 residues. CDR1 is KGHSH, CDR2 LQKENI, per germline.

The V call is TRBV7-6, the J call TRBJ2-5; maybe TRBD2 (6 bases). CDR1 and CDR2 (germline): SGHVS, FNYEAQ. The germline V and J ends were trimmed by 10 bases and 5 bases, with 14 bases remaining between them. The CDR3 consists of 12 residues. This chain's CDR3 is CATGGGGETQYF. DNA for the CDR3: TGTGCCACTGGGGGAGGAGGCGAGACCCAGTACTTC.

The chain recombines TRBV30 with TRBJ2-7; TRBD1 matches at 7 bases. The CDR3 has 10 amino acids. The germline CDR1 and CDR2 sequences are GTSNPN and SVGIG (reference sequence). J lost 11 bases, V lost 3 bases, and 4 bases had no gene match. Written as DNA, the CDR3 is TGTGCCTGGAGCCGGGACAGAGAGTACTTC. Translating it yields CAWSRDREYF. Combining the CDR3 with reference TRBV30 and TRBJ2-7 gives the whole variable domain SQTIHQWPATLVQPVGSPLSLECTVEGTSNPNLYWYRQAAGRGLQLLFYSVGIGQISSEVPQNLSASRPQDRQFILSSKKLLLSDSGFYLCAWSRDREYFGPGTRLTVT.

The V and J genes are TRBV19 and TRBJ1-1; TRBD1 agrees at 8 bases. J was trimmed by 5 bases and V by 6 bases; bases with no gene match: 8. Germline CDR1 and CDR2: LNHDA and SQIVND (reference sequence). This CDR3 has 14 residues. The CDR3 bases are TGTGCCAGTAGGATCGACAGGGGAGGGACTGAAGCTTTCTTT. Encoded protein: CASRIDRGGTEAFF.